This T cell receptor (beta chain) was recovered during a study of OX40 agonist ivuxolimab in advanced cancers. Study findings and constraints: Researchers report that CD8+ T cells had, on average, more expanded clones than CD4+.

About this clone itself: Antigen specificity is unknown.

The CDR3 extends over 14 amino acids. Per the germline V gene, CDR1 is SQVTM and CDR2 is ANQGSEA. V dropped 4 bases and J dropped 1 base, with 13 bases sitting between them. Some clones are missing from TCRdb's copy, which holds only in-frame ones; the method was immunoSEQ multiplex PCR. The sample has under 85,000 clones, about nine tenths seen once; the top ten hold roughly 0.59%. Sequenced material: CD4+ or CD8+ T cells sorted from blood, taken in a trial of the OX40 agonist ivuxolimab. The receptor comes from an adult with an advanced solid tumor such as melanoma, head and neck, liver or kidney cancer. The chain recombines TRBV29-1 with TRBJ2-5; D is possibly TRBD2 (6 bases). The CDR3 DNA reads TGCAGCGTTGCGACGGTGGGGGGCCAAGAGACCCAGTACTTC. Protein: CSVATVGGQETQYF.